This TCR beta chain was recovered during a study of blood T cell repertoires in COVID-19. Looking at the study overall: Sites across the United States, Italy and Spain contributed samples from acute and convalescent COVID-19. The analysed material was cDNA or gDNA that came from T cells, B-cell-depleted T cells, or PBMCs.

The CDR3 length is 13 residues. Germline loops: CDR1 LGHNT, CDR2 FRNRAP. The V gene lost 1 base and the J gene lost 8 bases, with 11 bases spanning the gap. Original analysis: Estimation of nucleated cell counts was performed using reference gene primer amplification. Using immunoSEQ multiplex PCR, the repertoire was profiled, and TCRdb retains in-frame clones only, with some absent. V, J and clone size are taken as reported in that table, and D and trimming were inferred from the DNA itself. Among a few hundred thousand clones, more than 75% were seen once, and the ten largest hold 0.99%. Sequenced: peripheral blood. This TCR came from a woman aged 40 to 55 who had recovered from COVID-19. The chain joins TRBV12-5 to TRBJ1-2; a possible D gene is TRBD1 (6 bases). The CDR3 DNA reads as TGTGCTAGTGGTTTGGGGGCAGGGGTCGGCTACACCTTC. This encodes CASGLGAGVGYTF.